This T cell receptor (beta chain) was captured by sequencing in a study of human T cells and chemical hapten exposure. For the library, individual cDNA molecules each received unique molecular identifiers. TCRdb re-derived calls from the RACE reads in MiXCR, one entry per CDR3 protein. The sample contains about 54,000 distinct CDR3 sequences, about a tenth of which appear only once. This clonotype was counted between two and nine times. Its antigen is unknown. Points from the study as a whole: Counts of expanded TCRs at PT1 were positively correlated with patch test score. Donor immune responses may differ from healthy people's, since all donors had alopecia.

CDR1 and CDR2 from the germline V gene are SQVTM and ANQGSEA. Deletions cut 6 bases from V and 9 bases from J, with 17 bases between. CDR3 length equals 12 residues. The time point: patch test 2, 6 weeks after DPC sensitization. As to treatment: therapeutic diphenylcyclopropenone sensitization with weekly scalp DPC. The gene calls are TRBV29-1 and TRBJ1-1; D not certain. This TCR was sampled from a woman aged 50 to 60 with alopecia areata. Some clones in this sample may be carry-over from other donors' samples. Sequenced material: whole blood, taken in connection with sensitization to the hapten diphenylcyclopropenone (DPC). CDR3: CSVTQDGTQAFF. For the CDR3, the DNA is TGCAGCGTCACCCAGGACGGAACTCAAGCTTTCTTT.